These 30 T cell receptor beta chains were all obtained from the same sample, sequenced in a study of Graves' ophthalmopathy and Graves' hyperthyroidism. Amplified material comprised TCR beta CDR3 regions derived from RNA transcripts. First-round RT-PCR used HTBI primers; second-round multiplex PCR followed. MiXCR, applied by TCRdb to the multiplex PCR reads, yields one record per CDR3 protein. This table holds 300,000 to 400,000 distinct CDR3 sequences, about 17% found once. Material for sequencing was peripheral blood. The receptors derive from an adult woman with stable Graves' hyperthyroidism.

V is TRBV20-1 and J is TRBJ2-5; TRBD2 agrees at 8 bases. The germline V gene encodes CDR1 DFQATT and CDR2 SNEGSKA (reference sequence). The CDR3 is 15 residues long. J gave up 5 bases and V 5 bases, and 13 bases lay outside the gene matches. This CDR3 is CSAPMPMSGSETQYF. The DNA of the CDR3 is TGCAGTGCTCCAATGCCTATGAGCGGGAGTGAGACCCAGTACTTC.

This clonotype was detected ten times or more. This chain connects TRBV27 to TRBJ2-2, with no clear D. The germline V gene encodes CDR1 MNHEY and CDR2 SMNVEV (reference sequence). This CDR3 has 15 amino acids. Trimming stripped 1 base from V and 3 bases from J, with 9 bases between. The CDR3 nucleotides are TGTGCCAGCAGTTTATTACCTTCAGACACCGGGGAGCTGTTTTTT. It specifies CASSLLPSDTGELFF.

This clonotype showed up many times. The genes are TRBV5-1 and TRBJ2-2; D is undetermined. Trimming shortened V by 5 bases and J by 7 bases, and 6 bases separated the two germline ends. Per germline, CDR1 SGHRS and CDR2 YFSETQ. The CDR3 runs to 11 residues. CDR3 in amino acids: CASRVDGELFF. The CDR3 region has the DNA TGCGCCAGCAGAGTGGACGGGGAGCTGTTTTTT.

This clonotype was picked up many times. A read error may produce the germline difference seen at one junction end. The DNA for the CDR3 is TGTGCCAACAGCTTAGATCAGACAGCTTTATACGAGCAGTACTTC. Its translation: CANSLDQTALYEQYF. V gene TRBV11-2 combines with J gene TRBJ2-7, with D perhaps matching TRBD1 (5 bases). CDR3 length: 15 residues. CDR1 and CDR2 from the germline V gene are SGHAT and FQNNGV.

This clonotype was seen a few times. The chain has TRBV12-3 or TRBV12-4 and TRBJ2-6; D gene unclear. CDR3 size: 15 residues. Trimming took off 1 base at V and 2 bases at J, with 6 bases between the two ends. The CDR3 reads CASSLDWPGANVLTF. CDR3 nucleotides: TGTGCCAGCAGTTTAGATTGGCCTGGGGCCAACGTCCTGACTTTC.

J is TRBJ2-5 and V is TRBV20-1; 7 bases map to TRBD2. The CDR3 is 13 residues long. V gave up 5 bases and J gave up 4 bases; unmatched junction bases: 7. The V gene's germline CDR1 is DFQATT and CDR2 SNEGSKA (reference sequence). The CDR3 DNA reads TGCAGTGCTCCTTCTGGGGGGGGAGAGACCCAGTACTTC. Translated, it gives CSAPSGGGETQYF.

The sample holds many counts of this clonotype. V gene TRBV9 combines with J gene TRBJ1-6; 7 bases agree with TRBD1. Germline V gene data show CDR1 as SGDLS and CDR2 as YYNGEE. The V gene end was trimmed by 0 bases and the J gene end by 13 bases; junction bases not matched to a gene: 10. The CDR3 loop spans 15 amino acids. The CDR3 nucleotides are TGTGCCAGCAGCGTAGAGGGGACAGATAAGTGGCCCCTCCACTTT. Translation gives CASSVEGTDKWPLHF.

This chain uses TRBV10-3 with TRBJ1-5; TRBD1 might be the D (5 bases). The V gene lost 2 bases and the J gene lost 6 bases, with 8 bases spanning the gap. CDR3 length equals 13 residues. Germline CDR1 and CDR2: ENHRY and SYGVKD. CDR3 loop: CAISENRGQPQHF. In DNA form, the CDR3 reads TGTGCCATCAGTGAGAATAGGGGTCAGCCCCAGCATTTT.

At least ten counts were recorded for this clonotype. The J gene is TRBJ1-2, the V gene TRBV20-1, with D possibly being TRBD1 (5 bases). Per the germline V gene, CDR1 is DFQATT and CDR2 is SNEGSKA (reference sequence). The CDR3 runs 11 residues. Trimming shortened V by 1 base and J by 9 bases, and 9 bases separated the two germline ends. The CDR3 protein is CSARGGPSYTF. In DNA form, the CDR3 reads TGCAGTGCTAGAGGGGGACCCAGCTACACCTTC.

CDR3 region: CASNYQMQETQYF. CDR3 bases: TGTGCCAGCAACTACCAAATGCAAGAGACCCAGTACTTC. The J gene is TRBJ2-5, the V gene TRBV6-1; D unclear. CDR1 MNHNS and CDR2 SASEGT come from the germline V gene. This CDR3 has 13 amino acids. V was cut by 7 bases and J by 2 bases, with 11 bases left in between.

This clonotype showed up many times. V gene TRBV24-1 combines with J gene TRBJ1-5; TRBD1 is a possible D gene (6 bases). CDR3 length equals 15 residues. The ends were cut back, 5 bases at V and 4 bases at J, with 14 bases in the middle. Germline CDR1 and CDR2: KGHDR and SFDVKD. In DNA, the CDR3 is TGTGCCACCAGTGCTTCAGGGGATTTAAATCAGCCCCAGCATTTT. Translating it yields CATSASGDLNQPQHF.

In its sample, this clonotype was seen many times. The rearrangement uses TRBV24-1 and TRBJ2-5; 10 bases map to TRBD1. CDR1 is KGHDR, CDR2 SFDVKD, per germline. V lost 4 bases to trimming and J lost 1 base; unmatched junction nucleotides: 2. The CDR3 contains 15 residues. CDR3 in DNA: TGTGCCACCAGTGAAGACAGGGGGCCCCAAGAGACCCAGTACTTC. Amino acid sequence: CATSEDRGPQETQYF.

This chain uses TRBV4-2 with TRBJ2-5; TRBD2 might be the D (6 bases). Germline V gene data show CDR1 as LGHNA and CDR2 as YNFKEQ. Trimming cost V 1 base and J 0 bases, with 12 bases left between them. The CDR3 spans 16 residues. The CDR3 bases are TGTGCCAGCAGCCAAGTTCATAGGGACTACCAAGAGACCCAGTACTTC. Translation gives CASSQVHRDYQETQYF.

This clonotype was picked up many times. The V gene is TRBV12-3 or TRBV12-4, the J gene TRBJ1-5, with a tentative D call TRBD1 (6 bases). CDR3 length equals 16 residues. With 5 bases removed from V and 2 bases from J, the gap between germline ends came to 16 bases. In DNA form, the CDR3 reads TGTGCCAGCAGTCCTACAGGGATTTTGGGCAATCAGCCCCAGCATTTT. This codes for CASSPTGILGNQPQHF.

The J gene is TRBJ2-7, the V gene TRBV19; TRBD2 matches at 12 bases. The junction had 1 base not matched to a gene; V was cut back by 7 bases and J by 0 bases. Per the germline V gene, CDR1 is LNHDA and CDR2 is SQIVND (reference sequence). This CDR3 has 14 amino acids. The CDR3 loop reads CASKTSGSSYEQYF. CDR3 DNA sequence: TGTGCCAGTAAGACTAGCGGGAGCTCCTACGAGCAGTACTTC.

In its sample, this clonotype was seen a few times. Since a much larger clone is just one base distant, this may be a read error. The CDR3 DNA sequence: TGTGCCAGCAGTGAAAGGGACACCTCACTAGCCAAAAACATTAAGTACTTC. Translating gives CASSERDTSLAKNIKYF. The chain links TRBV6-1 to TRBJ2-4; D may be TRBD1 or TRBD2 (6 bases each). This CDR3 is built from 17 residues. The germline gives CDR1 MNHNS, CDR2 SASEGT.

The V gene is TRBV12-5, the J gene TRBJ1-1; 7 bases line up with TRBD1. Germline V gives CDR1 LGHNT, CDR2 FRNRAP. The length of the CDR3 is 15 residues. V shed 6 bases and J 5 bases; nucleotides not matched to a gene: 12. The CDR3 is CASGRSGGGDTEAFF. In DNA, the CDR3 is TGTGCTAGTGGGCGATCAGGGGGGGGAGATACTGAAGCTTTCTTT.

This clonotype has ten or more counts. The gene calls are TRBV30 and TRBJ2-7, with a weak D call TRBD2 (6 bases). The CDR3 runs to 11 residues. V was pared by 8 bases and J by 6 bases, with 14 bases between. The germline CDR1 and CDR2 sequences are GTSNPN and SVGIG (reference sequence). Here the CDR3 reads CATSRGSEQYF. Written as DNA, the CDR3 is TGTGCCACCTCGCGGGGAAGCGAGCAGTACTTC.

This clonotype was seen ten or more times. This rearrangement joins TRBV29-1 to TRBJ2-7; TRBD2 aligns across 8 bases. Germline V gene lookup returns CDR1 SQVTM and CDR2 ANQGSEA. CDR3 length: 13 residues. The V gene end was trimmed by 5 bases and the J gene end by 0 bases; junction bases not matched to a gene: 3. The CDR3 sequence: CSVSGGSSYEQYF. The CDR3 nucleotides read TGCAGCGTTAGCGGGGGAAGCTCCTACGAGCAGTACTTC.

The rearrangement uses TRBV28 and TRBJ2-5; possible D gene TRBD1, 5 bases. In germline, CDR1 is MDHEN, CDR2 SYDVKM. The CDR3 runs 16 residues. The ends were cut back, 4 bases at V and 5 bases at J, with 20 bases in the middle. In nucleotides, the CDR3 is TGTGCCAGCAGTTCTGTACGGACACTCCGAGCTGAGACCCAGTACTTC. Translation gives CASSSVRTLRAETQYF.

This clonotype was detected ten times or more. V usage is TRBV7-2 and J usage is TRBJ1-1; D is unresolved. Per the germline V gene, CDR1 is SGHTA and CDR2 is FQGNSA. The germline V and J ends were trimmed by 2 bases and 3 bases, with 10 bases remaining between them. The CDR3 has 14 residues. The CDR3 DNA sequence: TGTGCCAGCAGCTTATCGTCAGAGTACACTGAAGCTTTCTTT. Residues: CASSLSSEYTEAFF.

This clonotype has ten or more counts. The chain is built from TRBV11-1 and TRBJ2-5, with TRBD2 as a possible D gene (5 bases). CDR1 SGHAT and CDR2 FQDESV come from the germline V gene (reference sequence). CDR3 size: 14 residues. Trimming shortened V by 2 bases and J by 5 bases, and 12 bases separated the two germline ends. The CDR3 bases are TGTGCCAGCAGCTTAAGGAGGTCTTTGGAGACCCAGTACTTC. Its translation: CASSLRRSLETQYF.

This clonotype was seen ten or more times. J is TRBJ2-5 and V is TRBV15; D not certain. The CDR3 totals 12 residues. V gave up 6 bases and J gave up 5 bases, with 10 bases separating them. Looked up from germline, CDR1 is LNHNV and CDR2 is YYDKDF (reference sequence). The CDR3 sequence is CATRSSRETQYF. For the CDR3, the DNA is TGTGCCACCAGGAGCAGTAGGGAGACCCAGTACTTC.

This clonotype was counted ten times or more. V and J are TRBV18 and TRBJ2-2, with D possibly being TRBD2 (5 bases). The germline V gene has CDR1 KGHSH and CDR2 LQKENI. This CDR3 is 16 amino acids long. Trimming cost V 1 base and J 0 bases, with 9 bases left between them. CDR3 protein: CASSPQPSTNTGELFF. CDR3 DNA sequence: TGTGCCAGCTCACCACAACCTAGCACGAACACCGGGGAGCTGTTTTTT.

There are many counts of this clonotype. The CDR3 loop is CASSKKGQTYEQYF. The CDR3 nucleotides read TGTGCCAGCAGCAAAAAGGGACAGACCTACGAGCAGTACTTC. The chain carries TRBV27 and TRBJ2-7, with 7 bases lining up with TRBD1. J gave up 2 bases and V 6 bases, and 7 bases lay outside the gene matches. Germline CDR1 is MNHEY and CDR2 is SMNVEV (reference sequence). The CDR3 runs to 14 residues.

The gene calls are TRBV29-1 and TRBJ1-1; maybe TRBD1 (6 bases). V shed 5 bases and J shed 7 bases, with 20 bases lying between them. CDR3 length: 14 residues. Germline CDR1 is SQVTM and CDR2 is ANQGSEA. CDR3: CSVLGGQGQVEAFF. The CDR3 region has the DNA TGCAGCGTTTTAGGGGGGCAGGGCCAAGTTGAAGCTTTCTTT.

This clonotype was counted ten times or more. A much larger clone lies one base from this, so it may be a read error. The chain recombines TRBV28 with TRBJ1-5, with D possibly TRBD1 on 6 matching bases. The CDR3 has 17 residues. V lost 6 bases and J lost 0, with 18 bases in between. Germline V gives CDR1 MDHEN, CDR2 SYDVKM. The CDR3 is CASSSPWGPCSNQPQHF. In nucleotides, the CDR3 is TGTGCCAGCAGCTCCCCGTGGGGGCCATGTAGCAATCAGCCCCAGCATTTT.

This clonotype was detected many times. V is TRBV25-1 and J is TRBJ1-3; D may be TRBD1 (6 bases). This CDR3 contains 14 residues. CDR1 is MGHDK, CDR2 SYGVNS, per germline. The V end was cut by 7 bases, the J end by 2 bases, with 12 bases between. The CDR3 sequence is CASTGALAGNTIYF. CDR3 coding DNA: TGTGCCAGCACAGGGGCCTTGGCTGGAAACACCATATATTTT.

The table lists this clonotype with many counts. V usage is TRBV7-2 and J usage is TRBJ2-7, with D perhaps matching TRBD1 or TRBD2 (6 bases each). The ends were cut back, 5 bases at V and 2 bases at J, with 16 bases in the middle. This CDR3 spans 15 amino acids. Germline lookup yields CDR1 SGHTA and CDR2 FQGNSA. The CDR3 here is CASSQTTRGAYEQYF. The CDR3 DNA sequence: TGTGCCAGCAGCCAGACAACAAGGGGGGCCTACGAGCAGTACTTC. The full variable domain, its missing parts supplied by reference TRBV7-2 and TRBJ2-7, is GAGVSQSPSNKVTEKGKDVELRCDPISGHTALYWYRQSLGQGLEFLIYFQGNSAPDKSGLPSDRFSAERTGGSVSTLTIQRTQQEDSAVYLCASSQTTRGAYEQYFGPGTRLTVT.

This clonotype was seen at least ten times. In nucleotides, the CDR3 is TGTGCCAGCAGCCCTACCAACTACAGGGGCCAATTTGGCTACACCTTC. Its protein is CASSPTNYRGQFGYTF. The gene calls are TRBV11-1 and TRBJ1-2; 7 nucleotides match TRBD1. With 5 bases clipped from V and 7 bases from J, the junction kept 16 bases outside the gene matches. This CDR3 has 16 residues. Germline V gives CDR1 SGHAT, CDR2 FQDESV (reference sequence).